This entry lists 2 T cell receptor beta chains sequenced from one sample in a study of OX40 agonist ivuxolimab in advanced cancers. Here immunoSEQ multiplex PCR was the method, and the copy in TCRdb shows in-frame clones only, minus some. The table records 35,000 to 45,000 clones, 82% of them present only once. The specimen comprised CD4+ or CD8+ T cells sorted from blood, sampled in a trial of the OX40 agonist ivuxolimab. These receptors came from an adult with an advanced solid tumor such as melanoma, head and neck, liver or kidney cancer.

The chain couples TRBV5-4 to TRBJ2-2; TRBD2 might be the D (6 bases). Trimming cost V 4 bases and J 7 bases, with 14 bases left between them. Germline loops: CDR1 SGHNT, CDR2 YYREEE (reference sequence). The CDR3 sequence is 14 residues long. The DNA for the CDR3 is TGTGCCAGCAGCCAAGGAGGGTCGGACGGGGAGCTGTTTTTT. This encodes CASSQGGSDGELFF. Filled out from reference TRBV5-4 and TRBJ2-2, the complete variable domain reads ETGVTQSPTHLIKTRGQQVTLRCSSQSGHNTVSWYQQALGQGPQFIFQYYREEENGRGNFPPRFSGLQFPNYSSELNVNALELDDSALYLCASSQGGSDGELFFGEGSRLTVL.

The chain joins TRBV7-2 to TRBJ2-2, with 7 nucleotides matching TRBD2. CDR1 is SGHTA, CDR2 FQGNSA, per germline. CDR3 length: 16 amino acids. Trimming at V came to 1 base and at J to 5 bases, leaving 7 bases not matched to a gene. CDR3: CASSLVSGHRTGELFF. CDR3 DNA sequence: TGTGCCAGCAGCTTAGTTAGCGGGCATCGGACCGGGGAGCTGTTTTTT.